The source of this TCR beta chain is a study of T cells after posttransplantation cyclophosphamide. Study-level points and caveats: After PTCy, TRB diversity resembled that of CNI/methotrexate controls.

Cyclophosphamide on days +3 and +4 followed busulfan-fludarabine conditioning and a marrow graft. The protocol was immunoSEQ multiplex PCR, while the TCRdb copy is restricted to in-frame clones and leaves out a portion. Of some 7,300 clones listed, roughly 77% are singletons. In this sample, this clone turned up once. Its antigen is undetermined. Trimming at V came to 5 bases and at J to 3 bases, leaving 8 bases not matched to a gene. The CDR3 runs 15 residues. In germline, CDR1 is SGHNT, CDR2 YYREEE (reference sequence). Specimen: PBMCs, collected after allogeneic stem cell transplant with posttransplant cyclophosphamide. The TCR originated in a female patient in her 50s who received an allogeneic stem cell transplant from a related donor, was CMV-positive, and had no GVHD. Some of these T cells may belong to the graft donor. The chain recombines TRBV5-4 with TRBJ2-5; 9 nucleotides align to TRBD2. CDR3: CASSPGGGAEETQYF. The CDR3 nucleotides read TGTGCCAGCAGTCCGGGCGGGGGGGCTGAAGAGACCCAGTACTTC.